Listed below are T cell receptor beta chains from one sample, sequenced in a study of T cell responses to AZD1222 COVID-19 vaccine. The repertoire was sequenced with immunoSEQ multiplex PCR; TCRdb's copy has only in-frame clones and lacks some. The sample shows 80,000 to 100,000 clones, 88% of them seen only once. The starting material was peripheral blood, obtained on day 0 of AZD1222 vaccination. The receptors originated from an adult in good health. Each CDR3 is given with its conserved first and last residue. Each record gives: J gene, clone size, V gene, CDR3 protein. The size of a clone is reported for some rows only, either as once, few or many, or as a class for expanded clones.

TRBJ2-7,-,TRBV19,CASSNSGTSAGSYEQYF
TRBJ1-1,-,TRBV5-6,CASSLFREKAFF
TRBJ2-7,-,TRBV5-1,CASSLDSPRAREQYF
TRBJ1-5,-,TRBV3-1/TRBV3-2,CASSQARASGNQPQHF
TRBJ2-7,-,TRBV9,CASSVGQGAYEQYF
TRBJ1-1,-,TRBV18,CASSPSGGNTEAFF
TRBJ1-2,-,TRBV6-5,CASSSTGTNYGYTF
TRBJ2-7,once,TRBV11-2,CASSTRDSTSYEQYF
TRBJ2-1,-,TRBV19,CASSIQGSNEQFF
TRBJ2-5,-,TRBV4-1,CASSHPEEGRVDEETQYF
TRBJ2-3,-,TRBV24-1,CATSDWGQGGTDTQYF
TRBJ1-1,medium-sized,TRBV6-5,CASSHGGTNTEAFF
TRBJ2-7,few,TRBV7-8,CASSPWVTSGSSSYEQYF
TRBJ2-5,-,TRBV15,CATSSLQGGETQYF
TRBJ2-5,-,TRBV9,CASSPGGETQYF
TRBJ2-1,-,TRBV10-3,CASASGRQDEQFF
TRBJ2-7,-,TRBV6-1,CASSETARGTGSYEQYF
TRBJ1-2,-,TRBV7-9,CASSLEGDGYTF
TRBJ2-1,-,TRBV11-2,CASSLLPLRGEQFF
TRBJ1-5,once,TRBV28,CASSLLGNQPQHF
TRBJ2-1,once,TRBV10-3,CAISGLDSNEQFF
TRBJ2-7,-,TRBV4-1,CASSPGRDRASYEQYF
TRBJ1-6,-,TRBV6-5,CASRPGTGRSPLHF
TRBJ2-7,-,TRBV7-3,CASSPRLAGGEQYF
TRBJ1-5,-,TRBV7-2,CASSQRGGDQPQHF
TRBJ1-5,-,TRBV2,CASSDRGNNQPQHF
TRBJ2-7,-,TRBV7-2,CASSGGQGPSYEQYF
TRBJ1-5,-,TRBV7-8,CASSRQEDQPQHF
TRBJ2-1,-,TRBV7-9,CASSLISGFSNEQFF
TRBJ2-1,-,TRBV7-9,CASSRTTSGVVYNEQFF
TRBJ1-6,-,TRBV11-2,CASSFRTGVYNSPLHF
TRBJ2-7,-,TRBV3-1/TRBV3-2,CASSPADGGRAFREQYF
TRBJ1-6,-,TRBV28,CASSLWGEEHNSPLHF